The 25 T cell receptor beta chains below all came from one sample that was sequenced in a study of T cell changes during pregnancy in multiple sclerosis. Assay used: immunoSEQ multiplex PCR; TCRdb lists only in-frame clones, some missing. The table records 70,000 to 75,000 clones, 70% to 90% of them present only once. The input for sequencing was peripheral blood, taken before pregnancy. These receptors were obtained from a female donor with multiple sclerosis, enrolled in a pregnancy study.

The rearrangement links TRBV5-1 to TRBJ2-7, with 7 bases fitting TRBD1. The CDR3 extends over 12 amino acids. CDR1 is SGHRS and CDR2 is YFSETQ in the germline V gene. V lost 0 bases to trimming and J lost 6 bases; unmatched junction nucleotides: 0. CDR3 protein: CASSLDRGEQYF. Written as DNA, the CDR3 is TGCGCCAGCAGCTTGGACAGGGGCGAGCAGTACTTC.

V and J are TRBV9 and TRBJ1-1, with a possible D match to TRBD1 (5 bases). The CDR3 has 14 amino acids. Trimming cost V 0 bases and J 4 bases, with 10 bases left between them. Germline CDR1 reads SGDLS; CDR2 reads YYNGEE. CDR3 amino acids: CASSVGGGTTEAFF. The DNA for the CDR3 is TGTGCCAGCAGCGTAGGGGGGGGTACCACTGAAGCTTTCTTT.

The rearrangement uses TRBV18 and TRBJ1-1, with D perhaps TRBD1 (5 bases). Trimming took off 0 bases at V and 9 bases at J, with 17 bases between the two ends. CDR3 size: 15 residues. The germline V gene has CDR1 KGHSH and CDR2 LQKENI. The CDR3 sequence: CASSPPAGQAKKAFF. The CDR3 bases are TGTGCCAGCTCACCACCGGCGGGGCAGGCCAAGAAAGCTTTCTTT.

The chain recombines TRBV18 with TRBJ2-1, with D perhaps TRBD1 (5 bases). Germline V lookup: CDR1 KGHSH, CDR2 LQKENI. Trimming shortened V by 3 bases and J by 5 bases, and 17 bases separated the two germline ends. The CDR3 consists of 16 residues. CDR3 coding DNA: TGTGCCAGCTCACCCGGTACAGGTCTCCCGGACAATGAGCAGTTCTTC. Translating gives CASSPGTGLPDNEQFF.

This clone was seen a single time. CDR3 sequence: CASSNWPRANYGYTF. For the CDR3, the DNA is TGTGCCAGCAGCAATTGGCCTCGGGCTAACTATGGCTACACCTTC. J is TRBJ1-2 and V is TRBV5-6; D unclear. The germline V gene encodes CDR1 SGHDT and CDR2 YYEEEE. The CDR3 runs to 15 residues. The ends were cut back, 4 bases at V and 0 bases at J, with 13 bases in the middle.

In its sample, this clone was seen once. The chain recombines TRBV5-4 with TRBJ2-5; 7 bases map to TRBD2. CDR1 is SGHNT, CDR2 YYREEE, per germline (reference sequence). The CDR3 totals 17 residues. The J segment lost 2 bases and the V segment lost 4 bases, leaving 14 bases of the junction unmatched. The DNA of the CDR3 is TGTGCCAGCAGCCTTCGGGCGGGACTACTATTGCAAGAGACCCAGTACTTC. Amino acid sequence: CASSLRAGLLLQETQYF.

This clone has only one observation. The chain combines TRBV13 with TRBJ1-3, with D perhaps matching TRBD1 (6 bases). Germline CDR1 and CDR2: PRHDT and FYEKMQ (reference sequence). The CDR3 contains 16 residues. V gave up 4 bases and J gave up 0 bases, with 13 bases separating them. DNA for the CDR3: TGTGCCAGCAGCTCCATGGGGGCGGTCTCTGGAAACACCATATATTTT. This sequence encodes CASSSMGAVSGNTIYF.

J is TRBJ1-2 and V is TRBV7-9; D is unresolved. From germline, CDR1 is SEHNR and CDR2 FQNEAQ (reference sequence). CDR3 length: 13 residues. The V and J ends lost 8 bases and 4 bases respectively, with 14 bases between them. The CDR3 nucleotides read TGTGCCAGCGGAAGGCAGGCGTTCTATGGCTACACCTTC. Translated, it gives CASGRQAFYGYTF.

This chain connects TRBV7-9 to TRBJ1-1; D ambiguous. The CDR3 runs 14 residues. Per the germline V gene, CDR1 is SEHNR and CDR2 is FQNEAQ (reference sequence). The ends were cut back, 5 bases at V and 5 bases at J, with 15 bases in the middle. The CDR3 DNA sequence: TGTGCCAGCAGCCCACCGGGGTCGGGGACTGAAGCTTTCTTT. Protein sequence: CASSPPGSGTEAFF.

In its sample, this clone was seen once. This rearrangement joins TRBV27 to TRBJ2-1; 14 bases fit TRBD2. CDR1 MNHEY and CDR2 SMNVEV come from the germline V gene (reference sequence). The CDR3 is made up of 15 amino acids. With 6 bases clipped from V and 10 bases from J, the junction kept 8 bases outside the gene matches. The CDR3 DNA sequence: TGTGCCAGCAGGTACGGGACTAGCGGGAGCTGGGAGCAGTTCTTC. It specifies CASRYGTSGSWEQFF.

The J gene is TRBJ1-1, the V gene TRBV15, with D unresolved. CDR1 is LNHNV, CDR2 YYDKDF, per germline (reference sequence). Trimming removed 3 bases at V and 0 bases at J, with 5 bases between. There are 13 residues in the CDR3. The CDR3, as DNA: TGTGCCACCAGCAGCAGTATGAACACTGAAGCTTTCTTT. It is translated as CATSSSMNTEAFF.

The gene calls are TRBV30 and TRBJ1-2; the D gene is possibly TRBD1 (5 bases). V was shortened by 5 bases and J by 9 bases, with 19 bases between the two germline ends. This CDR3 region has 13 residues. The germline CDR1 and CDR2 sequences are GTSNPN and SVGIG (reference sequence). The CDR3 region is CAWAEGLLISYTF. The DNA for the CDR3 is TGTGCCTGGGCGGAGGGACTTTTGATAAGCTACACCTTC.

This chain links TRBV18 with TRBJ1-4, with D maybe TRBD1 (6 bases). This CDR3 is 14 amino acids long. Trimming left V 4 bases short and J 4 bases short, with 10 bases between. Germline CDR1 and CDR2: KGHSH and LQKENI. CDR3 nucleotide sequence: TGTGCCAGCTCACGAGGGGGTAATAATGAAAAACTGTTTTTT. Its translation is CASSRGGNNEKLFF.

The chain links TRBV7-9 to TRBJ2-3, with 7 bases aligning to TRBD2. This CDR3 region has 16 residues. J lost 2 bases, V lost 5 bases, and 10 bases had no gene match. Germline V gives CDR1 SEHNR, CDR2 FQNEAQ (reference sequence). In DNA form, the CDR3 reads TGTGCCAGCAGCCCCTGGCGGGAGATCCTCACAGATACGCAGTATTTT. Protein sequence: CASSPWREILTDTQYF. Based on the CDR3 plus reference TRBV7-9 and TRBJ2-3, the full variable domain is DTGVSQNPRHKITKRGQNVTFRCDPISEHNRLYWYRQTLGQGPEFLTYFQNEAQLEKSRLLSDRFSAERPKGSFSTLEIQRTEQGDSAMYLCASSPWREILTDTQYFGPGTRLTVL.

The CDR3 sequence: CASSYQGDTEAFF. CDR3 in DNA: TGCGCCAGCAGCTACCAGGGGGACACTGAAGCTTTCTTT. The chain recombines TRBV5-1 with TRBJ1-1, with TRBD1 matching 7 bases. CDR1 is SGHRS and CDR2 is YFSETQ in the germline V gene. The CDR3 is 13 amino acids. The junction had 2 bases not matched to a gene; V was cut back by 3 bases and J by 3 bases.

The V call is TRBV5-1, the J call TRBJ1-1; TRBD1 matches at 7 bases. The CDR3 runs 14 residues. V lost 7 bases to trimming and J lost 1 base; unmatched junction nucleotides: 7. Germline V gene sequence: CDR1 SGHRS, CDR2 YFSETQ. CDR3 nucleotides: TGCGCCAGCCGGGACAGTCGGGCGAACACTGAAGCTTTCTTT. Translation: CASRDSRANTEAFF.

V usage is TRBV19 and J usage is TRBJ1-4; 8 bases are shared with TRBD1. The germline CDR1 and CDR2 sequences are LNHDA and SQIVND (reference sequence). Germline trimming cut 3 bases from V and 2 bases from J; bases unmatched to any gene: 5. CDR3 size: 16 residues. CDR3 in DNA: TGTGCCAGTAGTATCGCCAGGACAGGGACTAATGAAAAACTGTTTTTT. Protein: CASSIARTGTNEKLFF.

The chain recombines TRBV10-3 with TRBJ1-5, with 10 bases that match TRBD1. CDR1 is ENHRY, CDR2 SYGVKD, per germline. This CDR3 region has 19 residues. The V segment lost 4 bases and the J segment 2 bases; nucleotides outside the gene matches: 14. The CDR3 here is CAISAARDRGSRGNQPQHF. The CDR3 bases are TGTGCCATCAGTGCCGCCCGGGACAGGGGATCTAGGGGCAATCAGCCCCAGCATTTT.

V usage is TRBV11-2 and J usage is TRBJ2-2; D not certain. From germline, CDR1 is SGHAT and CDR2 FQNNGV. The CDR3 has 14 amino acids. V dropped 2 bases and J dropped 4 bases, with 8 bases sitting between them. The CDR3 spells CASSLIVPTGELFF. The CDR3 DNA is TGTGCCAGCAGCTTAATAGTTCCCACCGGGGAGCTGTTTTTT.

V gene TRBV29-1 combines with J gene TRBJ1-1; TRBD1 matches 8 bases. CDR1 is SQVTM, CDR2 ANQGSEA, per germline. The CDR3 loop spans 13 amino acids. V was pared by 6 bases and J by 4 bases, with 7 bases of the junction left unmatched. The CDR3 nucleotides read TGCAGCGTCTCACAGGGGGAGGGCACTGAAGCTTTCTTT. Translation gives CSVSQGEGTEAFF.

The chain recombines TRBV4-2 with TRBJ2-5, with unresolved D. The CDR3 sequence is 15 residues long. CDR1 is LGHNA, CDR2 YNFKEQ, per germline. Deletions cut 7 bases from V and 5 bases from J, with 20 bases between. CDR3 bases: TGTGCCAGCAACTCTAGGAACCTCAACGGGGAGACCCAGTACTTC. Protein: CASNSRNLNGETQYF.

Only one count was recorded for this clone. This chain joins TRBV13 and TRBJ2-5; 11 bases align to TRBD1. Unmatched junction bases numbered 6, after V lost 4 bases and J lost 2 bases. CDR3 length: 16 residues. CDR1 and CDR2 (germline): PRHDT, FYEKMQ (reference sequence). The CDR3 DNA reads as TGTGCCAGCAGCTCGCGGGACAGGGGGTGGCAAGAGACCCAGTACTTC. It translates to CASSSRDRGWQETQYF.

As for this clone: The junction shows a germline mismatch at one end, possibly a read error. The rearrangement joins TRBV4-3 to TRBJ1-2, with 8 bases identical to TRBD1. The CDR3 is made up of 14 amino acids. Germline V lookup: CDR1 LGHNA, CDR2 YSLEER. In DNA, the CDR3 is TGCGCCAGCAGCCCCCAAGAACTGGACAGGGCCCTCGTATTC. Encoded protein: CASSPQELDRALVF.

This clone was seen more than once but under ten times. The genes are TRBV6-1 and TRBJ1-2; the D gene is possibly TRBD1 (5 bases). Germline V CDR1 and CDR2: MNHNS, SASEGT. Trimming removed 6 bases from V and 8 bases from J, with 13 bases in between. CDR3 length: 12 residues. In DNA form, the CDR3 reads TGTGCCAGCAGGCAACAGGAGGGGGGCTACACCTTC. It codes for CASRQQEGGYTF.

This clone was seen only a few times. CDR3 nucleotide sequence: TGTGCCAGCTCACCACGTCCAGGGGGGAACACTGAAGCTTTCTTT. This encodes CASSPRPGGNTEAFF. The J gene is TRBJ1-1, the V gene TRBV18; TRBD1 matches 7 bases. The CDR3 sequence is 15 residues long. After removal of 1 base from V and 1 base from J, the junction contained 3 bases not matched to a gene. Germline V CDR1 and CDR2: KGHSH, LQKENI.